This T cell receptor beta chain was captured by sequencing in a study of PD-1 blockade in classical Hodgkin lymphoma. The study, taken as a whole, reports: Newly diagnosed patients were reported to start with lower TCR diversity than healthy donors. Partial responders and progressors had significantly lower baseline TCR diversity.

Time point meaning: cycle 4 day 1 (C4D1), after about 6 weeks of nivolumab. Each patient relapsed following autologous stem cell transplantation, and prior brentuximab vedotin exposure differed. The method was immunoSEQ multiplex PCR; TCRdb's version includes in-frame clones alone and lacks a portion of them. The sample contains 20,000 to 25,000 clones, approximately 65% of which appear only once. Remarks on this clone: Its antigen is currently unknown.

The CDR3 is 16 residues long. Germline V CDR1 and CDR2: SGHNT, YYREEE (reference sequence). The V gene lost 4 bases and the J gene lost 7 bases, with 23 bases spanning the gap. The sample in question was peripheral blood mononuclear cells (PBMCs), obtained before the fourth cycle of nivolumab. This sequence originates from a human donor with classical Hodgkin lymphoma. The chain couples TRBV5-4 to TRBJ1-1; D gene unclear. CDR3 region: CASSQIALTPNLEAFF. CDR3 in DNA: TGTGCCAGCAGCCAGATTGCGCTAACTCCCAACCTTGAAGCTTTCTTT.